Shown below are 30 T cell receptor beta chains from a single sample sequenced in a study of cytomegalovirus exposure and HLA in healthy donors. 60 Vbeta and 13 Jbeta primers were used in PCR. TCRdb keeps only in-frame clones here, not all; method: immunoSEQ multiplex PCR. The table shows over 150,000 clones, with around 74% occurring only once. The sequenced material came from PBMCs. All receptors derive from a girl between 5 and 17 years old in good health and CMV-seropositive.

This clone appeared a single time. The chain employs TRBV11-3 and TRBJ1-2; D remains unclear. V shed 1 base and J shed 4 bases, with 13 bases lying between them. Germline lookup yields CDR1 SGHNT and CDR2 YENEEA. There are 15 residues in the CDR3. The CDR3 coding sequence is TGTGCCAGCAGCTTAGGCGGAAGGGAGTGCTATGGCTACACCTTC. Its translation: CASSLGGRECYGYTF.

The genes are TRBV7-9 and TRBJ2-3; 7 nucleotides line up with TRBD2. The CDR3 extends over 16 amino acids. Germline V gene data show CDR1 as SEHNR and CDR2 as FQNEAQ (reference sequence). V lost 7 bases and J lost 0; bases outside the gene matches: 10. CDR3 sequence reads: CASTWGGKQSTDTQYF. The CDR3 DNA reads as TGTGCCAGCACCTGGGGAGGGAAACAAAGCACAGATACGCAGTATTTT.

V gene TRBV6-1 combines with J gene TRBJ2-4, with a weak D call TRBD2 (5 bases). Trimming pared 5 bases from V and 6 bases from J, leaving 11 bases between. Germline CDR1 MNHNS, CDR2 SASEGT. CDR3 length: 13 amino acids. The CDR3 DNA is TGTGCCAGCAGTACCCTCAGCGGAAACATTCAGTACTTC. Protein: CASSTLSGNIQYF.

The rearrangement joins TRBV27 to TRBJ2-1; 12 positions match TRBD2. The junction had 8 bases not matched to a gene; V was cut back by 5 bases and J by 9 bases. The CDR3 contains 15 residues. Germline V CDR1 and CDR2: MNHEY, SMNVEV (reference sequence). Here the CDR3 reads CASSPLAGGQGEQFF. The CDR3 DNA sequence: TGTGCCAGCAGTCCTCTAGCGGGGGGGCAGGGTGAGCAGTTCTTC.

Comment on this clone: An end of the junction does not agree with germline; a read error may underlie this. This chain joins TRBV15 and TRBJ1-5; D ambiguous. The CDR3 has 12 amino acids. Germline V CDR1 and CDR2: LNHNV, YYDKDF (reference sequence). In DNA form, the CDR3 reads TGTGCCACCAGCAGAGATCGGTCCCGGGTGGTTTTT. This translates into CATSRDRSRVVF. Supplemented by reference TRBV15 and TRBJ1-5, the full variable domain reads DAMVIQNPRYQVTQFGKPVTLSCSQTLNHNVMYWYQQKSSQAPKLLFHYYDKDFNNEADTPDNFQSRRPNTSFCFLDIRSPGLGDTAMYLCATSRDRSRVVFGDGTRLSIL.

As concerns this clone: Other DNA sequences in this sample translate to the same CDR3. The V gene is TRBV11-2, the J gene TRBJ2-7, with D perhaps TRBD1 (6 bases). V was clipped by 0 bases and J by 4 bases, with 7 bases between them. Germline assignment: CDR1 SGHAT and CDR2 FQNNGV. The CDR3 contains 13 residues. This CDR3 is CASSLDRGYEQYF. DNA for the CDR3: TGTGCCAGCAGCTTAGACAGGGGTTACGAGCAGTACTTC.

The rearrangement uses TRBV5-1 and TRBJ2-3; D is unclear. The CDR3 runs 11 residues. V lost 0 bases, J lost 14 bases, and 10 bases lay in between. Looked up from germline, CDR1 is SGHRS and CDR2 is YFSETQ. Here the CDR3 reads CASSLGGPAYF. The CDR3 DNA reads as TGCGCCAGCAGCTTGGGCGGCCCCGCGTATTTT.

The rearrangement joins TRBV7-2 to TRBJ2-4, with 10 nucleotides matching TRBD2. The CDR3 sequence is 17 residues long. The J segment lost 3 bases and the V segment lost 7 bases, leaving 12 bases of the junction unmatched. Per the germline V gene, CDR1 is SGHTA and CDR2 is FQGNSA. The CDR3 sequence: CASTYQRGGEGKNIQYF. CDR3 nucleotide sequence: TGTGCCAGCACCTACCAGCGGGGGGGGGAGGGCAAAAACATTCAGTACTTC.

V and J are TRBV6-1 and TRBJ1-1, with D possibly matching TRBD1 (6 bases). Germline V CDR1 and CDR2: MNHNS, SASEGT. V lost 4 bases, J lost 4 bases, and 13 bases lay in between. CDR3 size: 14 residues. The chain's CDR3 is CASSAEGVGTEAFF. The CDR3 nucleotides are TGTGCCAGCAGTGCTGAGGGGGTCGGCACTGAAGCTTTCTTT.

The rearrangement uses TRBV27 and TRBJ2-3, with 8 bases identical to TRBD2. The germline CDR1 and CDR2 sequences are MNHEY and SMNVEV (reference sequence). After removal of 0 bases from V and 2 bases from J, the junction contained 4 bases not matched to a gene. This CDR3 has 16 amino acids. DNA of the CDR3: TGTGCCAGCAGTTTATCACTAGCGGATAACACAGATACGCAGTATTTT. Translated, it gives CASSLSLADNTDTQYF.

The chain links TRBV5-4 to TRBJ2-3, with 8 bases fitting TRBD1. Germline V lookup: CDR1 SGHNT, CDR2 YYREEE (reference sequence). CDR3 length equals 14 residues. V shed 4 bases and J 1 base; nucleotides not matched to a gene: 2. CDR3 bases: TGTGCCAGCAGCCGGGGACAGGGCACAGATACGCAGTATTTT. Protein product: CASSRGQGTDTQYF.

The V gene is TRBV21-1, the J gene TRBJ2-3; TRBD1 is the table's D call and was not checked against the DNA. TRBV21-1 is an annotated pseudogene. This CDR3 has 14 amino acids. The CDR3 region is CASSIDRGWDTQYF. CDR3 sequence (DNA): TGTGCCAGCAGCATTGACAGGGGGTGGGATACGCAGTATTTT.

This clone was seen a handful of times. J is TRBJ2-7 and V is TRBV6-5; TRBD2 aligns across 8 bases. V lost 5 bases and J lost 4; bases outside the gene matches: 7. This CDR3 comprises 14 residues. CDR1 and CDR2 from the germline V gene are MNHEY and SVGAGI. The CDR3 reads CASSGLAHLYEQYF. CDR3 DNA sequence: TGTGCCAGCAGTGGACTAGCACATCTTTACGAGCAGTACTTC.

The rearrangement links TRBV2 to TRBJ2-3; TRBD1 is a possible D gene (6 bases). Germline V gene data show CDR1 as SNHLY and CDR2 as FYNNEI. Deletions cut 7 bases from V and 1 base from J, with 15 bases between. The CDR3 totals 15 residues. CDR3 bases: TGTGCCAGCACCCTACAGGGACGGGGCACAGATACGCAGTATTTT. Its translation is CASTLQGRGTDTQYF.

CDR3 protein: CASIRTSGGYNEQFF. CDR3 nucleotides: TGTGCCAGCATACGGACTAGCGGGGGATACAATGAGCAGTTCTTC. The chain has TRBV27 and TRBJ2-1; 13 bases are a match to TRBD2. The J segment lost 4 bases and the V segment lost 7 bases, leaving 4 bases of the junction unmatched. The CDR3 extends over 15 amino acids. Germline assignment: CDR1 MNHEY and CDR2 SMNVEV (reference sequence).

This clone was detected a few times. V usage is TRBV7-9 and J usage is TRBJ1-6; 11 bases are shared with TRBD1. The CDR3 length is 14 residues. Trimming cost V 5 bases and J 11 bases; bases outside gene matches: 5. Germline CDR1 reads SEHNR; CDR2 reads FQNEAQ (reference sequence). The CDR3 here is CASSPGTGGAPLHF. CDR3 in DNA: TGTGCCAGCAGCCCCGGGACAGGGGGAGCACCCCTCCACTTT.

The J gene is TRBJ2-5, the V gene TRBV5-4; no firm D call. Germline values: CDR1 SGHNT, CDR2 YYREEE (reference sequence). Trimming shortened V by 0 bases and J by 2 bases, and 8 bases separated the two germline ends. This CDR3 has 14 amino acids. The CDR3 here is CASSLALQQETQYF. CDR3 DNA: TGTGCCAGCAGCTTGGCCTTACAGCAAGAGACCCAGTACTTC.

This clone has at least ten counts. In DNA, the CDR3 is TGCGCCAGCAGCCAAGTAGAGGCTTCTGGAAACACCATATATTTT. It codes for CASSQVEASGNTIYF. The chain couples TRBV4-1 to TRBJ1-3; D not certain. The length of the CDR3 is 15 residues. Trimming stripped 1 base from V and 1 base from J, with 8 bases between. CDR1 is MGHRA, CDR2 YSYEKL, per germline.

The rearrangement links TRBV30 to TRBJ1-1; tentatively, D is TRBD1 (6 bases). The CDR3 has 11 amino acids. The germline gives CDR1 GTSNPN, CDR2 SVGIG (reference sequence). With 2 bases removed from V and 5 bases from J, the gap between germline ends came to 6 bases. As DNA, the CDR3 is TGTGCCTGGAGTAGGGGGACTGAAGCTTTCTTT. Translation gives CAWSRGTEAFF.

The rearrangement links TRBV5-8 to TRBJ2-2; weak D call: TRBD1 (6 bases). Germline V lookup: CDR1 SGHTS, CDR2 YDEGEE. The CDR3 is 16 amino acids. V dropped 0 bases and J dropped 0 bases, with 9 bases sitting between them. CDR3: CASSLGAGANTGELFF. The DNA of the CDR3 is TGTGCCAGCAGCTTGGGTGCAGGGGCGAACACCGGGGAGCTGTTTTTT.

This rearrangement joins TRBV7-2 to TRBJ2-1; TRBD2 agrees at 11 bases. Trimming removed 5 bases from V and 9 bases from J; junction bases left unmatched: 6. The CDR3 is 14 amino acids. Germline-derived CDR1 and CDR2 are SGHTA and FQGNSA. CDR3: CASSRSGGAFEQFF. The DNA for the CDR3 is TGTGCCAGCAGCCGTAGCGGGGGGGCCTTTGAGCAGTTCTTC.

The chain links TRBV4-3 to TRBJ2-1; D might be TRBD2 (7 bases). Trimming pared 1 base from V and 0 bases from J, leaving 13 bases between. The CDR3 is made up of 17 amino acids. Germline values: CDR1 LGHNA, CDR2 YSLEER. In nucleotides, the CDR3 is TGCGCCAGCAGCCAAGCCGCGGGGGCCAACTCCTACAATGAGCAGTTCTTC. It specifies CASSQAAGANSYNEQFF.

V is TRBV4-3 and J is TRBJ2-3; TRBD2 agrees at 14 bases. The CDR3 is 18 residues long. With V trimmed by 1 base and J by 10 bases, 13 bases remained unmatched. Germline CDR1 is LGHNA and CDR2 is YSLEER. This CDR3 is CASSQGSPGLAGAGAQYF. The CDR3 DNA follows: TGCGCCAGCAGCCAAGGCTCTCCGGGACTAGCGGGGGCTGGGGCGCAGTATTTT.

J is TRBJ2-5 and V is TRBV5-4, with 12 bases aligning to TRBD2. Germline CDR1 and CDR2: SGHNT and YYREEE (reference sequence). The V and J ends lost 3 bases and 4 bases, in that order; junction bases with no gene match: 1. This CDR3 comprises 14 residues. Here the CDR3 reads CASSSGLAGETQYF. CDR3 nucleotides: TGTGCCAGCAGCTCGGGACTAGCGGGAGAGACCCAGTACTTC.

The sample holds a few counts of this clone. The gene calls are TRBV6-4 and TRBJ2-3; the D is unclear. V gave up 0 bases and J gave up 2 bases, with 3 bases separating them. The CDR3 covers 13 residues. Germline V CDR1 and CDR2: MRHNA, SNTAGT. The CDR3 region has the DNA TGTGCCAGCAGTGACTCTAACACAGATACGCAGTATTTT. Protein: CASSDSNTDTQYF.

This sequence joins TRBV5-5 and TRBJ1-1; D unclear. The V end was cut by 4 bases, the J end by 1 base, with 17 bases between. The CDR3 runs to 16 residues. Looked up from germline, CDR1 is SGHKS and CDR2 is YYEKEE (reference sequence). This CDR3 is CASSRPLLEKNTEAFF. CDR3 bases: TGTGCCAGCAGCAGGCCCTTGTTGGAGAAGAACACTGAAGCTTTCTTT.

The gene calls are TRBV5-6 and TRBJ1-3; TRBD1 is a possible D gene (6 bases). Between the trimmed V and J ends, which lost 4 bases and 2 bases, there was a span of 10 bases. Germline assignment: CDR1 SGHDT and CDR2 YYEEEE. The CDR3 runs 14 residues. The CDR3 nucleotides are TGTGCCAGCAGCGACGACAGGACTGGAAACACCATATATTTT. Amino acids: CASSDDRTGNTIYF. Full variable domain (rest looked up from reference TRBV5-6 and TRBJ1-3): DAGVTQSPTHLIKTRGQQVTLRCSPKSGHDTVSWYQQALGQGPQFIFQYYEEEERQRGNFPDRFSGHQFPNYSSELNVNALLLGDSALYLCASSDDRTGNTIYFGEGSWLTVV.

The chain uses TRBV5-1 and TRBJ2-7; D might be TRBD2 (6 bases). Deletions cut 0 bases from V and 0 bases from J, with 13 bases between. Looked up from germline, CDR1 is SGHRS and CDR2 is YFSETQ. This CDR3 has 16 amino acids. Here the CDR3 DNA reads TGCGCCAGCAGCTTGGTAGCGGCAGGGAGCTCCTACGAGCAGTACTTC. It is translated as CASSLVAAGSSYEQYF.

The rearrangement uses TRBV13 and TRBJ2-4; 16 bases are a match to TRBD2. The CDR3 length is 18 residues. The J segment lost 2 bases and the V segment lost 5 bases, leaving 6 bases of the junction unmatched. Per the germline V gene, CDR1 is PRHDT and CDR2 is FYEKMQ (reference sequence). The CDR3 loop reads CASSPGTSGGASKNIQYF. Written as DNA, the CDR3 is TGTGCCAGCAGCCCCGGGACTAGCGGGGGGGCCTCCAAAAACATTCAGTACTTC.

V usage is TRBV2 and J usage is TRBJ1-6, with 8 nucleotides matching TRBD1. The J segment lost 4 bases and the V segment lost 6 bases, leaving 8 bases of the junction unmatched. Germline V gene data show CDR1 as SNHLY and CDR2 as FYNNEI. The CDR3 loop spans 16 amino acids. CDR3 region: CASRRTGPNYNSPLHF. The DNA of the CDR3 is TGTGCCAGCAGGAGGACAGGGCCCAATTATAATTCACCCCTCCACTTT.